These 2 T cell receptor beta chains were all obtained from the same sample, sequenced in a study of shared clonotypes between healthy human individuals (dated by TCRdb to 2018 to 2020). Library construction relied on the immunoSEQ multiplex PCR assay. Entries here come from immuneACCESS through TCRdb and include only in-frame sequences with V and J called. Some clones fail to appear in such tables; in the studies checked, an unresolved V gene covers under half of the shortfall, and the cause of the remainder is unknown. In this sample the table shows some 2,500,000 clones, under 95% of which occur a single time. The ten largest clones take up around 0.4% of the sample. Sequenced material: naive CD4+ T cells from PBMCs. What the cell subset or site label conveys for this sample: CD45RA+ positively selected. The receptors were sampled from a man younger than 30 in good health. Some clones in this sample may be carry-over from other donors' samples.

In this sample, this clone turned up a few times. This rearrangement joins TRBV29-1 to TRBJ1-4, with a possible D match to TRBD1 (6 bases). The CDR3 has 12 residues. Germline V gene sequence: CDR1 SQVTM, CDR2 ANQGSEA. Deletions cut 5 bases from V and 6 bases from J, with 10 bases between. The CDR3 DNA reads TGCAGCGTTTCGTCAGGGGATGAAAAACTGTTTTTT. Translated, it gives CSVSSGDEKLFF.

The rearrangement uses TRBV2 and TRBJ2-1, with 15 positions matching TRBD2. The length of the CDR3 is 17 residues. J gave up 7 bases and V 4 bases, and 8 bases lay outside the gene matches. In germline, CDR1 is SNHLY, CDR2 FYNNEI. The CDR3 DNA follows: TGTGCCAGCAGTGGGACTAGCGGGAGGGCCTTTGGAAATGAGCAGTTCTTC. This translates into CASSGTSGRAFGNEQFF.